The clone carrying this T cell receptor beta chain was seen repeatedly, ten times or more. No antigen is known for it. The time point was: newly diagnosed GD, antithyroid drugs for less than 3 months. PBMC-extracted RNA yielded the TCR library. Arm-PCR of CDR3 regions and iRepertoire HTBI primers were used to build TCR beta libraries. TCRdb re-called the multiplex PCR reads through MiXCR, storing one row per CDR3 protein. The sample has 550,000 to 700,000 distinct CDR3 sequences, 15% to 20% seen once. The data are from a study of regulatory T cells in long-lasting Graves disease. Study-level points and caveats: Persistent patients shared more public clonotypes (2,741) than newly diagnosed patients (about 970). Persistent disease samples used TRBV28, TRBJ1-2 and TRBJ2-5 preferentially.

The CDR3 contains 16 residues. V was trimmed by 7 bases and J by 2 bases, leaving 21 bases between them. Per the germline V gene, CDR1 is SNHLY and CDR2 is FYNNEI. The same sample was also studied in work on T cells in Graves' hyperthyroidism and ophthalmopathy. That paper states: In patients aged 18 to 65, hyperthyroidism was newly diagnosed, with duration under 2 months.

V gene TRBV2 combines with J gene TRBJ2-7; perhaps D is TRBD1 or TRBD2 (5 bases each). The material was peripheral blood mononuclear cells (PBMCs), obtained at new diagnosis, from a patient treated with antithyroid drugs. This sequence was found in a man aged 18 to 29 with Graves disease. The CDR3 DNA reads as TGTGCCAGCACAAGCCCCGGGACCGTAGCCCCCTACGAGCAGTACTTC. This translates into CASTSPGTVAPYEQYF.